The entry below describes one T cell receptor (beta chain). This entry is derived from a study of blood T cell repertoires in COVID-19. About the research overall: Samples came from the United States, Italy and Spain, spanning acute and convalescent COVID-19. T cells, B-cell-depleted T cells, or PBMCs supplied cDNA or gDNA.

Study processing details: Reference gene primer amplification in the assay estimated nucleated cell counts. Libraries were prepared by immunoSEQ multiplex PCR; TCRdb keeps only in-frame clonotypes and omits some of them. The DNA gave D and trimming, while V, J and clone size come from that table. The sample has roughly 73,000 clones; approximately 78% are singletons. The specimen sequenced was peripheral blood. This TCR came from a human donor in a cohort sampled during active COVID-19.

The CDR3 bases are TGTGCCAGCTCACCCTCCGACAGCAACTATGGCTACACCTTC. This translates into CASSPSDSNYGYTF. The chain recombines TRBV18 with TRBJ1-2; perhaps TRBD1 as D (5 bases). Germline V gene lookup returns CDR1 KGHSH and CDR2 LQKENI. V was trimmed by 3 bases and J by 2 bases, leaving 10 bases between them. CDR3 length: 14 amino acids.